This T cell receptor beta chain comes out of a study of beta chain features in type 1 diabetes. Study results and limitations: Patients with Type 1 diabetes showed moderately but significantly shorter TCRB CDR3s in all four CD4+ subsets.

As every portion of the isolated RNA was reverse transcribed, the sequencing read expressed TCRB transcripts. Profiled with immunoSEQ multiplex PCR; TCRdb holds only in-frame clones, not every one. The table shows more than 250,000 clones, with 14% occurring only once. The single heparinised draw taken from each donor contained roughly 100 mL of blood on average. Cells sorted by CD45RO/CCR7/CD25/CD127/CD95/CD27 comprised CD4+ naive, central memory, regulatory and stem cell-like memory cells. This clone was detected a few times. Its antigen is currently unknown. The CDR3 length is 15 residues. V gave up 6 bases and J gave up 7 bases, with 23 bases separating them. Germline CDR1 is SGHRS and CDR2 is YFSETQ.

The sequence derives from a young man with type 1 diabetes. V is TRBV5-1 and J is TRBJ2-7, with TRBD2 as a possible D gene (6 bases). The specimen was naive CD4+ T cells from blood. The CDR3 protein is CASTPRGGPRGEQYF. Here the CDR3 DNA reads TGCGCCAGCACTCCCCGAGGAGGGCCCCGCGGGGAGCAGTACTTC.